Shown below are 29 T cell receptor beta chains from a single sample sequenced in a study of shared clonotypes between healthy human individuals. Data came from immunoSEQ multiplex PCR; TCRdb stores just in-frame clones and leaves some out. The sample carries about 180,000 clones, about 93% recorded once. The sample comprised naive CD4+ T cells sorted from blood. Regarding subset: CD45RA+ positively selected. The receptors come from a woman between 25 and 40 years old in good health.

The genes are TRBV28 and TRBJ2-5, with D possibly being TRBD1 (6 bases). The better agreement between TRBJ2-7 and the DNA end casts doubt on the J call. Germline values: CDR1 MDHEN, CDR2 SYDVKM. This CDR3 has 16 residues. The CDR3 region has the DNA TGTGCCAGCAGTTTCCGATCCGGGACATACCGCTACGAGCAGTACTTC. Protein product: CASSFRSGTYRYEQYF.

This chain joins TRBV2 and TRBJ2-7; 8 bases match TRBD2. The V gene's germline CDR1 is SNHLY and CDR2 FYNNEI. J was trimmed by 2 bases and V by 7 bases; bases with no gene match: 4. This CDR3 has 13 residues. For the CDR3, the DNA is TGTGCCAGCAAAAGACTAGCGACCTACGAGCAGTACTTC. Encoded protein: CASKRLATYEQYF.

V usage is TRBV27 and J usage is TRBJ2-7; 12 nucleotides line up with TRBD1. The germline V gene encodes CDR1 MNHEY and CDR2 SMNVEV (reference sequence). The J segment lost 2 bases and the V segment lost 4 bases, leaving 0 bases of the junction unmatched. The CDR3 is 14 residues long. CDR3 residues: CASSWDRGPYEQYF. The CDR3 region has the DNA TGTGCCAGCAGTTGGGACAGGGGGCCCTACGAGCAGTACTTC.

The rearrangement uses TRBV10-3 and TRBJ2-7; tentative D call: TRBD2 (6 bases). Looked up from germline, CDR1 is ENHRY and CDR2 is SYGVKD. Trimming shortened V by 3 bases and J by 0 bases, and 15 bases separated the two germline ends. This CDR3 region has 16 residues. CDR3 coding DNA: TGTGCCATCAGTGATCAAGCGGGTGCCAGCTCCTACGAGCAGTACTTC. This encodes CAISDQAGASSYEQYF.

The rearrangement joins TRBV4-1 to TRBJ2-5; 13 bases map to TRBD2. Matching the DNA end better, TRBJ2-7 makes the J call doubtful. Germline V gene lookup returns CDR1 MGHRA and CDR2 YSYEKL. CDR3 size: 20 residues. The CDR3 DNA follows: TGCGCCAGCAGCCAAGTTTTTGGACTAGCGGGAGTTAGGGGTGTCTACGAGCAGTACTTC. This codes for CASSQVFGLAGVRGVYEQYF.

V and J are TRBV7-8 and TRBJ1-2, with a possible D match to TRBD1 (6 bases). This CDR3 spans 16 amino acids. Trimming cost V 5 bases and J 4 bases, with 20 bases left between them. Germline CDR1 is SGHVS and CDR2 is FQNEAQ. CDR3 protein: CASSARSSRGFYGYTF. The CDR3 DNA sequence: TGTGCCAGCAGCGCTCGCTCCTCCAGGGGATTCTATGGCTACACCTTC.

Details on this clone: The sample carries other DNA sequences with the same CDR3. This chain joins TRBV30 and TRBJ2-5; no clear D gene. Judging by the DNA end, TRBJ2-7 fits better; the J call may be wrong. The CDR3 covers 11 residues. Germline values: CDR1 GTSNPN, CDR2 SVGIG (reference sequence). Here the CDR3 reads CAWSGSYEQYF. The DNA of the CDR3 is TGTGCCTGGAGTGGCAGCTACGAGCAGTACTTC.

This clone has just one count. V usage is TRBV5-5 and J usage is TRBJ2-1, with a weak D call TRBD2 (6 bases). V was trimmed by 0 bases and J by 4 bases, leaving 11 bases between them. Per the germline V gene, CDR1 is SGHKS and CDR2 is YYEKEE (reference sequence). This CDR3 is 15 amino acids long. As DNA, the CDR3 is TGTGCCAGCAGCTTGGGAGCAGGGACTTACAATGAGCAGTTCTTC. Translated, it gives CASSLGAGTYNEQFF.

This CDR3 reads CASSLQGYGYTF. The CDR3 bases are TGTGCCAGTAGCCTACAGGGCTATGGCTACACCTTC. The J gene is TRBJ1-2, the V gene TRBV19; tentatively, D is TRBD1 (6 bases). V shed 6 bases and J shed 4 bases, with 9 bases lying between them. Germline CDR1 is LNHDA and CDR2 is SQIVND (reference sequence). The length of the CDR3 is 12 residues. The whole variable domain, remainder taken from reference TRBV19 and TRBJ1-2, is DGGITQSPKYLFRKEGQNVTLSCEQNLNHDAMYWYRQDPGQGLRLIYYSQIVNDFQKGDIAEGYSVSREKKESFPLTVTSAQKNPTAFYLCASSLQGYGYTFGSGTRLTVV.

J is TRBJ2-3 and V is TRBV18, with 14 bases matching TRBD2. The germline V gene has CDR1 KGHSH and CDR2 LQKENI. Trimming cost V 4 bases and J 1 base; bases outside gene matches: 10. This CDR3 has 19 amino acids. For the CDR3, the DNA is TGTGCCAGCTCACTCTTGGGACTAGCGGGAGAAACTGGCACAGATACGCAGTATTTT. This translates into CASSLLGLAGETGTDTQYF.

The CDR3 loop reads CASSLAGTPQAGTQYF. The CDR3 nucleotides are TGTGCCAGCAGTTTAGCCGGGACTCCGCAAGCCGGTACGCAGTATTTT. The chain recombines TRBV27 with TRBJ2-3; possible D gene TRBD2, 6 bases. Germline V gene sequence: CDR1 MNHEY, CDR2 SMNVEV (reference sequence). The V end was cut by 2 bases, the J end by 8 bases, with 20 bases between. The CDR3 consists of 16 residues.

The chain employs TRBV28 and TRBJ2-2; TRBD2 aligns across 8 bases. This CDR3 region has 16 residues. Germline CDR1 and CDR2: MDHEN and SYDVKM. V shed 3 bases, J shed 3 bases, and the junction held 6 bases outside the gene matches. The CDR3 here is CASSFPGLGYTGELFF. As DNA, the CDR3 is TGTGCCAGCAGTTTCCCGGGACTAGGGTACACCGGGGAGCTGTTTTTT.

The chain joins TRBV18 to TRBJ2-3; D could derive from TRBD1 or TRBD2 (5 bases each). The CDR3 spans 14 residues. V lost 2 bases and J lost 12, with 18 bases in between. Germline V gene sequence: CDR1 KGHSH, CDR2 LQKENI. The CDR3: CASSPIGAREPQYF. Here the CDR3 DNA reads TGTGCCAGCTCACCAATCGGGGCACGTGAACCACAGTATTTT.

The chain has TRBV19 and TRBJ2-5; 12 nucleotides match TRBD2. The DNA matches TRBJ2-7 better at its end, which makes the J call doubtful. This CDR3 region has 16 residues. The germline V gene has CDR1 LNHDA and CDR2 SQIVND (reference sequence). The CDR3 DNA sequence: TGTGCCAGTAGTACCTCCCTAGCGGGAGGGCCGCACGAGCAGTACTTC. Translation gives CASSTSLAGGPHEQYF.

On this clone: At one end the junction does not follow the germline gene, possibly because of a read error. V gene TRBV5-4 combines with J gene TRBJ2-7; D is unresolved. CDR1 is SGHNT and CDR2 is YYREEE in the germline V gene (reference sequence). This CDR3 is built from 15 residues. CDR3 coding DNA: TGTGCCAGCAGTTTGGACCGGGTCAGCCTTTACGAGCAGTACTTC. Protein: CASSLDRVSLYEQYF.

The DNA for the CDR3 is TGTGCCTGGAGGGGACAGGGGATTGGAAAACTGTTTTTT. It codes for CAWRGQGIGKLFF. The V and J genes are TRBV30 and TRBJ1-4; 10 nucleotides agree with TRBD1. The V and J ends lost 3 bases and 10 bases, in that order; junction bases with no gene match: 5. Germline CDR1 GTSNPN, CDR2 SVGIG (reference sequence). This CDR3 has 13 residues.

This chain joins TRBV27 and TRBJ1-1, with a possible D match to TRBD1 (5 bases). The V and J ends lost 4 bases and 3 bases respectively, with 21 bases between them. The length of the CDR3 is 17 residues. Germline values: CDR1 MNHEY, CDR2 SMNVEV (reference sequence). The DNA for the CDR3 is TGTGCCAGCAGTTACACCCACGGGGGGTCGGGTCACACTGAAGCTTTCTTT. Its translation: CASSYTHGGSGHTEAFF.

This rearrangement joins TRBV27 to TRBJ1-5; D is unresolved. The CDR3 consists of 16 residues. V was clipped by 6 bases and J by 3 bases, with 18 bases between them. Germline V gene lookup returns CDR1 MNHEY and CDR2 SMNVEV (reference sequence). In DNA form, the CDR3 reads TGTGCCAGCAGATCCTCACTCGGGCAGTACAATCAGCCCCAGCATTTT. Translating it yields CASRSSLGQYNQPQHF.

This clone occurred a few times. The chain links TRBV11-2 to TRBJ2-7; TRBD2 aligns across 8 bases. This CDR3 is built from 13 residues. The germline V gene has CDR1 SGHAT and CDR2 FQNNGV. Trimming removed 5 bases from V and 5 bases from J; junction bases left unmatched: 5. The CDR3 protein is CASSPGTRNEQYF. Here the CDR3 DNA reads TGTGCCAGCAGCCCCGGGACTAGGAACGAGCAGTACTTC.

The chain recombines TRBV18 with TRBJ2-7; TRBD2 might be the D (5 bases). CDR3 length: 15 amino acids. The germline V and J ends were trimmed by 0 bases and 1 base, with 10 bases remaining between them. The germline V gene has CDR1 KGHSH and CDR2 LQKENI. The CDR3 loop reads CASSPPGGRSYEQYF. The CDR3 DNA reads TGTGCCAGCTCACCACCGGGCGGGCGTTCCTACGAGCAGTACTTC.

V is TRBV5-1 and J is TRBJ1-1; D remains ambiguous. The germline V gene encodes CDR1 SGHRS and CDR2 YFSETQ. The CDR3 extends over 14 amino acids. Between the trimmed V and J ends, which lost 4 bases and 0 bases, there was a span of 10 bases. CDR3 in DNA: TGCGCCAGCAGCCCGAGTTCAATGAACACTGAAGCTTTCTTT. Encoded protein: CASSPSSMNTEAFF.

V usage is TRBV7-9 and J usage is TRBJ2-1; no clear D. The ends were cut back, 9 bases at V and 2 bases at J, with 11 bases in the middle. Germline V gene lookup returns CDR1 SEHNR and CDR2 FQNEAQ (reference sequence). The CDR3 length is 13 residues. The CDR3 DNA sequence: TGTGCCAGTTGCCGGGTCCCCTACAATGAGCAGTTCTTC. Protein sequence: CASCRVPYNEQFF.

This rearrangement joins TRBV5-8 to TRBJ1-2, with D possibly being TRBD1 (5 bases). The germline gives CDR1 SGHTS, CDR2 YDEGEE. CDR3 size: 15 residues. V was pared by 0 bases and J by 3 bases, with 12 bases between. In DNA form, the CDR3 reads TGTGCCAGCAGCTTGGGGGACTCCCTGGACTATGGCTACACCTTC. Protein sequence: CASSLGDSLDYGYTF.

V is TRBV30 and J is TRBJ1-3; D might be TRBD1 (5 bases). From germline, CDR1 is GTSNPN and CDR2 SVGIG (reference sequence). The CDR3 runs 14 residues. Trimming took off 5 bases at V and 4 bases at J, with 15 bases between the two ends. The CDR3 coding sequence is TGTGCCTGGTGTCCAGGGACGGGAGGAAACACCATATATTTT. This codes for CAWCPGTGGNTIYF.

With respect to this clone: One end of the junction fails to match germline, which may point to a read error. CDR3 protein: CASSIWQGSEQCF. CDR3 DNA: TGTGCCAGTAGTATTTGGCAGGGGAGCGAGCAGTGCTTC. The gene calls are TRBV19 and TRBJ2-7, with TRBD1 as a possible D gene (6 bases). The CDR3 runs to 13 residues. From germline, CDR1 is LNHDA and CDR2 SQIVND (reference sequence).

The chain has TRBV28 and TRBJ1-4; 9 bases map to TRBD1. J lost 7 bases, V lost 1 base, and 4 bases had no gene match. Germline V gene lookup returns CDR1 MDHEN and CDR2 SYDVKM. The CDR3 runs 15 residues. The DNA of the CDR3 is TGTGCCAGCAGTTTATCCGGGACAGGGAGTGAAAAACTGTTTTTT. The encoded protein is CASSLSGTGSEKLFF.

The chain has TRBV7-2 and TRBJ2-7, with 9 bases fitting TRBD2. The V and J ends lost 5 bases and 7 bases, in that order; junction bases with no gene match: 6. Germline CDR1 reads SGHTA; CDR2 reads FQGNSA. CDR3 length: 13 amino acids. DNA for the CDR3: TGTGCCAGCAGCCTAGGACTAGCGAGGGAGCAGTACTTC. This gives the protein CASSLGLAREQYF. Combining the CDR3 with reference TRBV7-2 and TRBJ2-7 gives the whole variable domain GAGVSQSPSNKVTEKGKDVELRCDPISGHTALYWYRQSLGQGLEFLIYFQGNSAPDKSGLPSDRFSAERTGGSVSTLTIQRTQQEDSAVYLCASSLGLAREQYFGPGTRLTVT.

The CDR3 spells CASSPGTSTTDTQYF. The CDR3 DNA reads as TGTGCCAGCAGCCCCGGGACTTCTACCACAGATACGCAGTATTTT. V and J are TRBV28 and TRBJ2-3; D might be TRBD2 (6 bases). The V gene lost 6 bases and the J gene lost 2 bases, with 15 bases spanning the gap. Germline CDR1 is MDHEN and CDR2 is SYDVKM. This CDR3 region has 15 residues.

V and J are TRBV10-3 and TRBJ1-1; D is ambiguous. The CDR3 is 13 residues long. V was clipped by 8 bases and J by 3 bases, with 13 bases between them. Germline V gene data show CDR1 as ENHRY and CDR2 as SYGVKD. CDR3 in amino acids: CAIRLVYDTEAFF. The CDR3 DNA is TGTGCCATCCGGCTGGTTTATGACACTGAAGCTTTCTTT.